This entry concerns a single TCR beta chain. These data belong to a study of blood T cell repertoires in COVID-19. Only in-frame clones appear in the TCRdb table, and some are missing; sequencing was by immunoSEQ multiplex PCR. The table has about 230,000 clones, about 79% seen once. V was pared by 3 bases and J by 6 bases, with 4 bases of the junction left unmatched. Germline CDR1 reads MRHNA; CDR2 reads SNTAGT. This CDR3 is 14 amino acids long. The clonotype comes from a man between 40 and 49 years old who had recovered from COVID-19. The sequencing sample was made of peripheral blood. This chain links TRBV6-4 with TRBJ2-4; TRBD1 matches at 8 bases. For the CDR3, the DNA is TGTGCCAGCAGTGAGGACAGGGCGGCAAACATTCAGTACTTC. It translates to CASSEDRAANIQYF.